The rows below give T cell receptor beta chains drawn from one sample of a study of sequential checkpoint blockade in melanoma. Method: immunoSEQ multiplex PCR; TCRdb's copy keeps in-frame clones and lacks some. Altogether over 5,500 clones are present, 25% to 30% being singletons, with the ten largest covering nearly 10%. This specimen was tumor tissue (inferred from file names), taken from a patient given nivolumab and ipilimumab in sequence. Every receptor here comes from a human donor with melanoma. The CDR3 runs from the conserved cysteine through the conserved F or W. D genes are given only for firm matches. A row's size may be missing; if present it is once, few, many or a size class.

j_call: TRBJ2-5
v_call: TRBV30
d_call: -
clone_size: few
cdr3_aa: CAWSPGLKQETQYF
cdr3_nt: TGTGCCTGGAGTCCTGGACTGAAGCAAGAGACCCAGTACTTC

j_call: TRBJ2-2
v_call: TRBV4-1
d_call: TRBD2
clone_size: few
cdr3_aa: CASRTSSGTGELFF
cdr3_nt: TGCGCCAGCCGGACTAGCAGTGGTACCGGGGAGCTGTTTTTT

j_call: TRBJ1-5
v_call: TRBV18
d_call: TRBD1
clone_size: -
cdr3_aa: CASSLRDRNQPQHF
cdr3_nt: TGTGCCAGCTCACTCCGGGACAGAAATCAGCCCCAGCATTTT

j_call: TRBJ2-7
v_call: TRBV10-3
d_call: -
clone_size: -
cdr3_aa: CAISESGQLSVREQYF
cdr3_nt: TGTGCCATCAGTGAGTCTGGCCAGCTGAGTGTACGAGAGCAGTACTTC

j_call: TRBJ2-1
v_call: TRBV10-3
d_call: TRBD2
clone_size: few
cdr3_aa: CAISESGREGINEQFF
cdr3_nt: TGTGCCATCAGTGAGTCGGGGCGGGAGGGCATCAATGAGCAGTTCTTC

j_call: TRBJ2-1
v_call: TRBV6-8
d_call: -
clone_size: few
cdr3_aa: CATQDGTSMGEQFF
cdr3_nt: TGTGCCACCCAGGACGGGACCTCTATGGGTGAGCAGTTCTTC

j_call: TRBJ2-3
v_call: TRBV23-1
d_call: TRBD1
clone_size: -
cdr3_aa: CASSPPGQGADTQYF
cdr3_nt: TGCGCCAGCAGTCCTCCGGGACAGGGCGCAGATACGCAGTATTTT

j_call: TRBJ2-6
v_call: TRBV11-3
d_call: -
clone_size: -
cdr3_aa: CASSLGGRAGANVLTF
cdr3_nt: TGTGCCAGCAGCTTAGGGGGGCGGGCTGGGGCCAACGTCCTGACTTTC

j_call: TRBJ2-7
v_call: TRBV28
d_call: -
clone_size: few
cdr3_aa: CASTPFRGSYEQYF
cdr3_nt: TGTGCCAGCACTCCTTTCCGGGGTTCCTACGAGCAGTACTTC

j_call: TRBJ1-1
v_call: TRBV28
d_call: -
clone_size: -
cdr3_aa: CASSSSGVDTEAFF
cdr3_nt: TGTGCCAGCAGTTCCTCAGGGGTGGATACTGAAGCTTTCTTT

j_call: TRBJ1-5
v_call: TRBV19
d_call: -
clone_size: -
cdr3_aa: CASKEHGNQPQHF
cdr3_nt: TGTGCCAGTAAAGAGCATGGCAATCAGCCCCAGCATTTT

j_call: TRBJ2-1
v_call: TRBV19
d_call: -
clone_size: -
cdr3_aa: CASSSTPDYSYNEQFF
cdr3_nt: TGTGCCAGTAGTTCAACACCGGACTATTCCTACAATGAGCAGTTCTTC

j_call: TRBJ1-2
v_call: TRBV28
d_call: -
clone_size: few
cdr3_aa: CASSSVPYLVTENYGYTF
cdr3_nt: TGTGCCAGCAGCTCGGTCCCCTACCTGGTGACAGAGAACTATGGCTACACCTTC

j_call: TRBJ2-3
v_call: TRBV9
d_call: TRBD2
clone_size: -
cdr3_aa: CASASGSLATQYF
cdr3_nt: TGTGCCAGCGCTAGCGGGAGTTTGGCTACGCAGTATTTT

j_call: TRBJ2-1
v_call: TRBV11-3
d_call: -
clone_size: -
cdr3_aa: CASRKNGGAPEQFF
cdr3_nt: TGTGCCAGCAGAAAAAACGGAGGGGCACCAGAGCAGTTCTTC

j_call: TRBJ1-2
v_call: TRBV15
d_call: TRBD1
clone_size: -
cdr3_aa: CATSSRDSYFYGYTF
cdr3_nt: TGTGCCACCAGCAGCCGGGACAGTTATTTCTATGGCTACACCTTC

j_call: TRBJ2-7
v_call: TRBV28
d_call: -
clone_size: few
cdr3_aa: CASSWGTGYEQYF
cdr3_nt: TGTGCCAGCAGTTGGGGGACCGGCTACGAGCAGTACTTC

j_call: TRBJ2-7
v_call: TRBV6-1
d_call: -
clone_size: few
cdr3_aa: CASSEAGPYEQYF
cdr3_nt: TGTGCCAGCAGTGAAGCCGGCCCTTACGAGCAGTACTTC

j_call: TRBJ1-4
v_call: TRBV28
d_call: TRBD1
clone_size: -
cdr3_aa: CATQQGPVGEKLFF
cdr3_nt: TGTGCCACCCAACAGGGGCCTGTTGGGGAAAAACTGTTTTTT

j_call: TRBJ2-2
v_call: TRBV15
d_call: -
clone_size: few
cdr3_aa: CATSRDRTANTGELFF
cdr3_nt: TGTGCCACCAGCAGAGATCGGACGGCGAACACCGGGGAGCTGTTTTTT

j_call: TRBJ2-7
v_call: TRBV6-8
d_call: -
clone_size: few
cdr3_aa: CASLETRGAGYEQYF
cdr3_nt: TGTGCCAGCCTCGAAACCCGGGGGGCCGGGTACGAGCAGTACTTC

j_call: TRBJ2-1
v_call: TRBV29-1
d_call: TRBD1
clone_size: -
cdr3_aa: CSVEPRTGNYNEQFF
cdr3_nt: TGCAGCGTTGAGCCGAGGACAGGGAACTACAATGAGCAGTTCTTC

j_call: TRBJ1-1
v_call: TRBV28
d_call: -
clone_size: -
cdr3_aa: CASSLIAQGIGMNTEAFF
cdr3_nt: TGTGCCAGCAGTTTAATTGCTCAGGGGATCGGGATGAACACTGAAGCTTTCTTT

j_call: TRBJ2-1
v_call: TRBV11-3
d_call: TRBD2
clone_size: -
cdr3_aa: CASSSQNGQTSGGHGEQFF
cdr3_nt: TGTGCCAGCAGCTCCCAAAATGGGCAGACTAGCGGGGGTCATGGTGAGCAGTTCTTC

j_call: TRBJ1-5
v_call: TRBV11-3
d_call: TRBD1
clone_size: medium-sized
cdr3_aa: CASSLSTGIGNQPQHF
cdr3_nt: TGTGCCAGCAGCTTATCGACAGGGATAGGCAATCAGCCCCAGCATTTT

j_call: TRBJ1-5
v_call: TRBV18
d_call: TRBD1
clone_size: -
cdr3_aa: CASSTGGGQPQHF
cdr3_nt: TGTGCCAGCTCAACAGGGGGGGGTCAGCCCCAGCATTTT

j_call: TRBJ2-1
v_call: TRBV11-3
d_call: -
clone_size: many
cdr3_aa: CASSPQTEYNEQFF
cdr3_nt: TGTGCCAGCAGCCCGCAGACTGAGTACAATGAGCAGTTCTTC

j_call: TRBJ2-2
v_call: TRBV11-3
d_call: -
clone_size: many
cdr3_aa: CASSPARTSRGPGELFF
cdr3_nt: TGTGCCAGCAGCCCAGCCCGCACTAGCAGGGGACCCGGGGAGCTGTTTTTT

j_call: TRBJ1-5
v_call: TRBV6-8
d_call: -
clone_size: -
cdr3_aa: CASGVVGGRVQPQHF
cdr3_nt: TGTGCCAGCGGTGTAGTCGGGGGGCGCGTTCAGCCCCAGCATTTT